This T cell receptor beta chain was recovered during a study of response to subunit inactivated influenza vaccine. This CDR3 comprises 15 residues. CDR1 is DFQATT and CDR2 is SNEGSKA in the germline V gene (reference sequence). The trim removed 2 bases at V and 8 bases at J, leaving 7 bases unmatched. TCRdb analysed the RT-PCR reads with MiXCR anew, one entry per CDR3 protein. The sample has some 200,000 distinct CDR3 sequences, more than 10% seen once; the top ten hold about 29%. This clonotype has more than one count but fewer than ten. The same sample was also used in a study of T cells expressing NK-cell markers. This second report adds: 5'RACE template switching built TCR beta cDNA with unique molecular identifiers. Among the experiments, several used an anti-gamma-delta TCR antibody to restrict sorting to alpha-beta TCR T cells.

This sequence was found in a man aged 50 to 59 who received an inactivated influenza vaccine. Material: CD8+ T cells sorted from PBMCs, obtained 11 to 12 days after vaccination. This chain uses TRBV20-1 with TRBJ2-3; 13 bases match TRBD2. The CDR3 coding sequence is TGCAGTGCTAGATCTGGGACTAGCGGGGAGGGTACGCAGTATTTT. This sequence encodes CSARSGTSGEGTQYF.